This TCR beta chain was profiled in a study of T cell responses to AZD1222 COVID-19 vaccine. Background on the study: Second-dose schedules of about 4 or about 12 weeks were combined. General study points: Repertoire sampling was restricted to post-peak T cell response timepoints. Clonal diversity was possibly underestimated, and white British individuals and females predominated among donors. At study baseline, merely a handful of AZD1222 recipients were seropositive.

Sequencing was performed with immunoSEQ multiplex PCR; in TCRdb, only in-frame clones are kept and a portion is missing. This sample yields roughly 200,000 clones, of which around 92% are seen a single time; over 1% belongs to the top ten. Remarks on this clone: The antigen remains unidentified.

The input for sequencing was peripheral blood, taken on day 0 of AZD1222 vaccination. This sequence originates from an adult in good health.

The CDR3, as DNA: TGTGCCAGCAGCGTCATGTCAGGCGGGGGGGCAACAGATACGCAGTATTTT. Amino acids: CASSVMSGGGATDTQYF. The rearrangement links TRBV9 to TRBJ2-3, with 9 bases matching TRBD2. CDR1 and CDR2 from the germline V gene are SGDLS and YYNGEE. This CDR3 comprises 17 residues. Germline trimming cut 2 bases from V and 3 bases from J; bases unmatched to any gene: 10.